Reported below is one T cell receptor beta chain. Antigen unknown. On the day of bone marrow donation, the related graft donor provided peripheral blood. The CDR3 is 16 amino acids. Germline V lookup: CDR1 SGHVS, CDR2 FQNEAQ. V was shortened by 0 bases and J by 3 bases, with 12 bases between the two germline ends. This sample is part of a study of T cells after posttransplantation cyclophosphamide. Study-wide points: TRB clonality was highly associated with recipient CMV seropositivity and reactivation. Donor-recipient repertoire similarity was low at 1-2 months, rising over year one. Tissue-infiltrating T cells from skin or gut overlapped little with blood T cells.

The protocol was immunoSEQ multiplex PCR, while the TCRdb copy is restricted to in-frame clones and leaves out a portion. The sample records fewer than 60,000 clones, roughly 92% being singletons. Sequencing input: PBMCs. The chain carries TRBV7-8 and TRBJ1-5; the D is unclear. This TCR was recovered from a woman between 25 and 40 years old in good health and a related stem cell transplant donor. Written as DNA, the CDR3 is TGTGCCAGCAGCTTAGCCCAGACACTGTTCAATCAGCCCCAGCATTTT. Translating gives CASSLAQTLFNQPQHF.